This record covers a single T cell receptor beta chain. These data come from a study of blood T cell repertoires in COVID-19. CDR3 length: 15 residues. Per the germline V gene, CDR1 is SNHLY and CDR2 is FYNNEI. Deletions cut 1 base from V and 7 bases from J, with 13 bases between. TCRdb keeps only in-frame clones here, not all; method: immunoSEQ multiplex PCR. The table includes 80,000 or so clones, around 90% detected once. The sequence was collected from a woman aged 50 to 65 in a cohort sampled during active COVID-19. Sequenced input: peripheral blood. The chain links TRBV2 to TRBJ2-2, with TRBD2 as a possible D gene (5 bases). CDR3 bases: TGTGCCAGCAGTGAAGGAGGGATGACATACGGGGAGCTGTTTTTT. Translated: CASSEGGMTYGELFF.